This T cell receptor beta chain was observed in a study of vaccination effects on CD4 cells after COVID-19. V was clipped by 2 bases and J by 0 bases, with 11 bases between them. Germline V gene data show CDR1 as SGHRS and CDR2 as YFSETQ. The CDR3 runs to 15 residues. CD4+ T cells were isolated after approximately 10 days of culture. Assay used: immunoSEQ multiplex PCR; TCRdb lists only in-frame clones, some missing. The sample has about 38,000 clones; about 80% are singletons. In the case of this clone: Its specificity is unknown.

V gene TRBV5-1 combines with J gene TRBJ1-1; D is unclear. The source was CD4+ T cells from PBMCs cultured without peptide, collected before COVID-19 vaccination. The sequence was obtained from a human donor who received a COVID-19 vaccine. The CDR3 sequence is CASSFSGSMNTEAFF. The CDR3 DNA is TGCGCCAGCAGCTTTTCGGGCAGTATGAACACTGAAGCTTTCTTT.